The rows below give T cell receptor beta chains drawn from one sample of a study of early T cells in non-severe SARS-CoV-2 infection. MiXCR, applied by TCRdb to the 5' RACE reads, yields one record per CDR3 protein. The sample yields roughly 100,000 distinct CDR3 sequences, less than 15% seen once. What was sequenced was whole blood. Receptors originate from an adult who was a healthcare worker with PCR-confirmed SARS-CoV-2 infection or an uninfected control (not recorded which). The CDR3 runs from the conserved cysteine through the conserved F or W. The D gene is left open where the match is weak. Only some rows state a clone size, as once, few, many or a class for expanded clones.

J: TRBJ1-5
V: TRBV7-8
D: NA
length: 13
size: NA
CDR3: CASSLSRVQPQHF
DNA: TGTGCCAGCAGCTTATCACGTGTGCAGCCCCAGCATTTT

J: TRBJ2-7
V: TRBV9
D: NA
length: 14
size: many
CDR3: CASSVGGDRGEQYF
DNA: TGTGCCAGCAGCGTAGGAGGGGACCGAGGGGAGCAGTACTTC

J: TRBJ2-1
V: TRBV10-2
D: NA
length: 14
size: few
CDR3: CASSETGTYNEQFF
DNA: TGCGCCAGCAGTGAGACAGGGACGTACAATGAGCAGTTCTTC

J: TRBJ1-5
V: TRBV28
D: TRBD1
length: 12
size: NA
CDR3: CVSGTGNQPQHF
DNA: TGTGTCTCCGGGACAGGTAATCAGCCCCAGCATTTT

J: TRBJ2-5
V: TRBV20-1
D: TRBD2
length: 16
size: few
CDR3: CSAPTSGRGDQETQYF
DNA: TGCAGTGCTCCGACTAGCGGGAGAGGGGACCAAGAGACCCAGTACTTC

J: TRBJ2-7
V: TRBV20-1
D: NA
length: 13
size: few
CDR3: CSARRFQGPEQYF
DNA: TGCAGTGCTAGACGATTCCAGGGACCAGAGCAGTACTTC

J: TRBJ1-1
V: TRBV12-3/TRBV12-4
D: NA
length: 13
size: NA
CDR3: CASSAERELEAFF
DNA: TGTGCCAGCTCTGCAGAGCGAGAGCTTGAAGCTTTCTTT

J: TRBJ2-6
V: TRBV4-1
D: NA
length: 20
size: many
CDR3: CASSQDSVAELGTGANVLTF
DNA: TGCGCCAGCAGCCAAGACAGCGTGGCGGAACTGGGAACTGGGGCCAACGTCCTGACTTTC

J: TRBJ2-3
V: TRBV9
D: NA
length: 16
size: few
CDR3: CASSEGRWGRTDTQYF
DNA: TGTGCCAGCAGCGAGGGTAGATGGGGCCGCACAGATACGCAGTATTTT

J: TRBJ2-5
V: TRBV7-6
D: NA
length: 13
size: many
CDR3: CASSLAPQETQYF
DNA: TGTGCCAGCAGTCTAGCCCCGCAAGAGACCCAGTACTTC

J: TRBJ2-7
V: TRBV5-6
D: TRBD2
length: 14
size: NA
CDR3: CVSSSTSGAREQYF
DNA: TGTGTCAGCAGCTCGACTAGCGGGGCACGCGAGCAGTACTTC

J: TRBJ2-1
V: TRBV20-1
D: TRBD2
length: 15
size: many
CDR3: CSAYAGTSAYNEQFF
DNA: TGCAGTGCGTACGCCGGGACTAGCGCCTACAATGAGCAGTTCTTC

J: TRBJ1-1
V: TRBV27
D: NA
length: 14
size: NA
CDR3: CASSFRGAGTEAFF
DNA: TGTGCCAGCAGTTTCCGGGGGGCAGGCACTGAAGCTTTCTTT

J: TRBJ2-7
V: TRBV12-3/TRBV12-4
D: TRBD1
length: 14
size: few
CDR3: CASRPGTGTYEQYF
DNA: TGTGCCAGCCGTCCCGGGACAGGAACCTACGAGCAGTACTTC

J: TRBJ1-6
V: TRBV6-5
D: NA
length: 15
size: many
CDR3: CASSRQGRTNSPLHF
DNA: TGTGCCAGCAGTCGTCAGGGACGGACTAATTCACCCCTCCACTTT

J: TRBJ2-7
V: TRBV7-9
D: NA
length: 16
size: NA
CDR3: CASSLVRGSEIYEQYF
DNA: TGTGCCAGCAGCTTAGTTCGTGGCAGCGAAATCTACGAGCAGTACTTC

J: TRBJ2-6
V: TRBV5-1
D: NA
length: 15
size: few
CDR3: CASSLVGSGANVLTF
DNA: TGCGCCAGCAGCTTGGTAGGGTCTGGGGCCAACGTCCTGACTTTC

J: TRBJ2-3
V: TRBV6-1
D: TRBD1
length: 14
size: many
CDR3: CASSEGQGADTQYF
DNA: TGTGCCAGCAGTGAGGGACAGGGGGCAGATACGCAGTATTTT

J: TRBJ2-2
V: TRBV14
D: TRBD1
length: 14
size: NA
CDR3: CASSRQGITGELFF
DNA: TGTGCCAGCAGCAGACAGGGTATCACCGGGGAGCTGTTTTTT

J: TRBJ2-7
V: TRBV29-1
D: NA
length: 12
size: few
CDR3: CSARFNSYEQYF
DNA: TGCAGTGCCCGGTTTAACTCCTACGAGCAGTACTTC

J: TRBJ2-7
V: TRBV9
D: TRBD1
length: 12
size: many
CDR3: CASGTGDYEQYF
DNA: TGTGCCAGCGGGACAGGGGACTACGAGCAGTACTTC

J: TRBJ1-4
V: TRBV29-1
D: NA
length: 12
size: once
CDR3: CSVDLGNEKLFF
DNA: TGCAGCGTTGATTTGGGGAATGAAAAACTGTTTTTT

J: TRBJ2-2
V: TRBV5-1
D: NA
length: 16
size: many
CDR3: CASTPRVATNTGELFF
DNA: TGCGCCAGCACCCCTAGGGTAGCGACGAACACCGGGGAGCTGTTTTTT

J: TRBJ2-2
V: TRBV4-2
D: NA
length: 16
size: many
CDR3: CASNRGPASNTGELFF
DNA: TGTGCCAGCAACCGGGGCCCGGCTTCGAACACCGGGGAGCTGTTTTTT

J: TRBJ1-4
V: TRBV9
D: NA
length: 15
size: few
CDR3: CASSFEYATNEKLFF
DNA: TGTGCCAGCAGCTTCGAGTATGCAACTAATGAAAAACTGTTTTTT

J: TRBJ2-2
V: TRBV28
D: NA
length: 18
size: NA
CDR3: CASSAPGPTALNTGELFF
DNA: TGTGCCAGCAGTGCGCCGGGACCTACCGCCCTGAACACCGGGGAGCTGTTTTTT

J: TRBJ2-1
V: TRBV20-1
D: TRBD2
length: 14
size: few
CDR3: CSAIGLAGNNEQFF
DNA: TGCAGTGCCATAGGACTAGCGGGAAACAATGAGCAGTTCTTC

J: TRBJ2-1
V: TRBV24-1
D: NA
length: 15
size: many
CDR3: CATSDIRGAVGEQFF
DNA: TGTGCCACCAGTGATATCAGGGGAGCGGTTGGAGAGCAGTTCTTC

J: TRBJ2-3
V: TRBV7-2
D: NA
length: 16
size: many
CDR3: CASSLGSRASTDTQYF
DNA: TGTGCCAGCAGCTTAGGCAGCAGGGCTAGCACAGATACGCAGTATTTT

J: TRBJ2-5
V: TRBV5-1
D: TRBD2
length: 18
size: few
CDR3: CASSSGTSGRATGETQYF
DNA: TGCGCCAGCAGCTCCGGGACTAGCGGGAGGGCCACCGGCGAGACCCAGTACTTC